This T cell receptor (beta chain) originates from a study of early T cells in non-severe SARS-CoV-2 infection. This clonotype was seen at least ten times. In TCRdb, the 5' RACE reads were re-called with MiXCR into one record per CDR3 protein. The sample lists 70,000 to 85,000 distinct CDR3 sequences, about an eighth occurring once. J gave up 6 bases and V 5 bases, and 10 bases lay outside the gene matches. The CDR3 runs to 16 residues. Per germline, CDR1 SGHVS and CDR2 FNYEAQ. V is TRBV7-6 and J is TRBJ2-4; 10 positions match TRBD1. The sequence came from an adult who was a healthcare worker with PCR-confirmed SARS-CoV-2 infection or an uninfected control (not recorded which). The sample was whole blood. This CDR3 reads CASSQAAGTGVNIQYF. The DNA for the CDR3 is TGTGCCAGCAGCCAGGCCGCCGGGACAGGGGTAAACATTCAGTACTTC.